Listed here are 3 T cell receptor beta chains from one sample, sequenced in a study of OX40 agonist ivuxolimab in advanced cancers. Clones were read by immunoSEQ multiplex PCR, and TCRdb kept only the in-frame ones, dropping some. The sample has 80,000 or so clones, just under 90% seen once. Source: CD4+ or CD8+ T cells sorted from blood, taken in a trial of the OX40 agonist ivuxolimab. Receptors were obtained from an adult with an advanced solid tumor such as melanoma, head and neck, liver or kidney cancer.

This rearrangement joins TRBV5-4 to TRBJ2-1, with 16 bases fitting TRBD2. Germline V gene sequence: CDR1 SGHNT, CDR2 YYREEE (reference sequence). The trim removed 5 bases at V and 0 bases at J, leaving 8 bases unmatched. This CDR3 comprises 19 residues. CDR3 nucleotide sequence: TGTGCCAGCAGTTTTGGGACTAGCGGGGGGGGAAGCTCCTACAATGAGCAGTTCTTC. Translation gives CASSFGTSGGGSSYNEQFF.

The CDR3 sequence is CASSIRGAADTQYF. CDR3 sequence (DNA): TGTGCCAGTAGTATACGGGGGGCGGCAGATACGCAGTATTTT. This chain uses TRBV19 with TRBJ2-3, with a possible D match to TRBD2 (7 bases). The V end lost 2 bases, the J end lost 4 bases, and 10 bases lay between the germline ends. Looked up from germline, CDR1 is LNHDA and CDR2 is SQIVND (reference sequence). The CDR3 runs to 14 residues. Variable domain in full (rest from reference TRBV19 and TRBJ2-3): DGGITQSPKYLFRKEGQNVTLSCEQNLNHDAMYWYRQDPGQGLRLIYYSQIVNDFQKGDIAEGYSVSREKKESFPLTVTSAQKNPTAFYLCASSIRGAADTQYFGPGTRLTVL.

CDR3 nucleotides: TGCAGCGTGGGCAGGGGGACCTACAATGAGCAGTTCTTC. Translated, it gives CSVGRGTYNEQFF. This chain joins TRBV29-1 and TRBJ2-1, with 7 bases that match TRBD1. Germline V lookup: CDR1 SQVTM, CDR2 ANQGSEA. The CDR3 is made up of 13 amino acids. V was pared by 6 bases and J by 2 bases, with 4 bases of the junction left unmatched.